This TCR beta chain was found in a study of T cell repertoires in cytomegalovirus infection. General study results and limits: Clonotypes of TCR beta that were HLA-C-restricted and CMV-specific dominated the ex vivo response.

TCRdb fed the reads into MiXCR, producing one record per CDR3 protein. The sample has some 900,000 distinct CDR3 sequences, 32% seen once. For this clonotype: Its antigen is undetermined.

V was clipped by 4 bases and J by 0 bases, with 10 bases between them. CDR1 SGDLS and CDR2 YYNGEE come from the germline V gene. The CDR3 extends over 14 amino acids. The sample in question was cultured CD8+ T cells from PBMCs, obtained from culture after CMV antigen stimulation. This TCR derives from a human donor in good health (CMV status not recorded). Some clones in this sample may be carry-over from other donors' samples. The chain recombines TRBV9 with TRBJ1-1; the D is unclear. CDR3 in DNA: TGTGCCAGCAGCCCCTCAGGAGTGAACACTGAAGCTTTCTTT. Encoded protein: CASSPSGVNTEAFF.